This T cell receptor (beta chain) was sequenced in a study of blood T cell repertoires in COVID-19. Germline CDR1 is LGHDT and CDR2 is YNNKEL (reference sequence). Trimming took 5 bases from V and 7 from J; bases not matched to a gene: 19. The CDR3 consists of 19 residues. Libraries were prepared by immunoSEQ multiplex PCR; TCRdb keeps only in-frame clonotypes and omits some of them. The table has roughly 150,000 clones, over 80% seen once. Participants' reported clinical history set cohort assignment. This chain links TRBV3-1 (or the pseudogene TRBV3-2) with TRBJ2-1; 11 positions agree with TRBD2. This TCR was recovered from a man between 70 and 80 years old who had been exposed to COVID-19. Source material: PBMCs or T cells enriched from blood (not recorded which). The CDR3 reads CASSTRWTSGSMSHNEQFF. CDR3 coding DNA: TGTGCCAGCAGCACACGGTGGACTAGCGGGTCAATGTCCCATAATGAGCAGTTCTTC.